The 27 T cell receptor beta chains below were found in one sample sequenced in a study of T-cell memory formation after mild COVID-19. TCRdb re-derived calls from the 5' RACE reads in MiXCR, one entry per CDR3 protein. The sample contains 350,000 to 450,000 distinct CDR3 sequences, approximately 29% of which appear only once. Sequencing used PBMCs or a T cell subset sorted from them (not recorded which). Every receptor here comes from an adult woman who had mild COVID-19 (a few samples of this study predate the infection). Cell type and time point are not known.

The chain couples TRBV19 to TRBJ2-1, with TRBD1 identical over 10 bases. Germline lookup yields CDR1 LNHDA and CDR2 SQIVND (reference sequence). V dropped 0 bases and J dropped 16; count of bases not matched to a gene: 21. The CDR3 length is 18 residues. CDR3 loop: CASSIDLLHSGQGTVRFF. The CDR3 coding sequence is TGTGCCAGTAGTATAGATCTTCTACACTCGGGACAGGGGACTGTTCGATTCTTC.

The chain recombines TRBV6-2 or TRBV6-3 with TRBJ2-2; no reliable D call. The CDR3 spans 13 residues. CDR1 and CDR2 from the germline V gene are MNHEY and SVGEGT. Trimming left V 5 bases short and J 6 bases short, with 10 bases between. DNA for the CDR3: TGTGCCAGCAGTGGTGACTTGCCCGGGGAGCTGTTTTTT. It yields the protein CASSGDLPGELFF.

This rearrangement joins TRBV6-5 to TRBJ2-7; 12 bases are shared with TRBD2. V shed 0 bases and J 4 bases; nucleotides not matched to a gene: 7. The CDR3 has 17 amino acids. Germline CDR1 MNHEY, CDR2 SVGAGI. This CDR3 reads CASSYSRLAGVSYEQYF. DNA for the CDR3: TGTGCCAGCAGTTACTCCAGACTAGCGGGAGTATCTTACGAGCAGTACTTC.

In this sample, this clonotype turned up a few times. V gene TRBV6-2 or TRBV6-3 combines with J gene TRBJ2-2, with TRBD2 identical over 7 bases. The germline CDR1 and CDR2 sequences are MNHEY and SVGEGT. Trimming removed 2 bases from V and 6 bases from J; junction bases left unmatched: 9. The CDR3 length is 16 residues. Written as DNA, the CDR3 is TGTGCCAGCAGTTACGCTCCGGAGACTAGCCCCGGGGAGCTGTTTTTT. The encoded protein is CASSYAPETSPGELFF.

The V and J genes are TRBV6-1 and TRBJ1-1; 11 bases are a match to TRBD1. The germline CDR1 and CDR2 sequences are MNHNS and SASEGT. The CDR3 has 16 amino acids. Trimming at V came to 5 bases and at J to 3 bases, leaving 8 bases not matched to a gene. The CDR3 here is CASSPRDRGAYTEAFF. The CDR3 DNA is TGTGCCAGCAGTCCACGGGACAGGGGGGCGTACACTGAAGCTTTCTTT.

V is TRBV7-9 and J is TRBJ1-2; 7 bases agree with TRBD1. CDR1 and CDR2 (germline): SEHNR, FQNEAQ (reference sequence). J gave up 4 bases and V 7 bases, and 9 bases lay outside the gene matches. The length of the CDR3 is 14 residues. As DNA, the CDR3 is TGTGCCAGCACCCGACAGGGAAACCTCTATGGCTACACCTTC. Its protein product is CASTRQGNLYGYTF.

The CDR3 sequence: CASSGWTGAEAFF. DNA of the CDR3: TGTGCCAGCAGCGGATGGACAGGGGCTGAAGCTTTCTTT. The chain links TRBV2 to TRBJ1-1, with 9 bases lining up with TRBD1. CDR3 length: 13 residues. CDR1 is SNHLY, CDR2 FYNNEI, per germline. The junction had 5 bases not matched to a gene; V was cut back by 6 bases and J by 6 bases.

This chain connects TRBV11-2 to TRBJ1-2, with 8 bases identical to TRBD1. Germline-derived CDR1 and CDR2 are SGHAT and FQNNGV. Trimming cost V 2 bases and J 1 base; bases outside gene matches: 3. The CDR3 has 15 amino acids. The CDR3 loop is CASSLRQGRNYGYTF. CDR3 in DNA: TGTGCCAGCAGCTTACGACAGGGGCGTAACTATGGCTACACCTTC.

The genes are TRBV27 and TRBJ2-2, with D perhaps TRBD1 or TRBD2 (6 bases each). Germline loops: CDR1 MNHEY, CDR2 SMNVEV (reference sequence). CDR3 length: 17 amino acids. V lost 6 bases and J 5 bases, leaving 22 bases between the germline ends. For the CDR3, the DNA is TGTGCCAGCAGCTACACGGGGGTTGGGGGCTTGACCGGGGAGCTGTTTTTT. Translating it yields CASSYTGVGGLTGELFF.

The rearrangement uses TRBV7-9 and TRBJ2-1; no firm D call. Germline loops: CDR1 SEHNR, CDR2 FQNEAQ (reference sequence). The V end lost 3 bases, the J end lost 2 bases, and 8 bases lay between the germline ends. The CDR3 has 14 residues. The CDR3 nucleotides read TGTGCCAGCAGCTTGTCCAGTACCTACAATGAGCAGTTCTTC. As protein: CASSLSSTYNEQFF.

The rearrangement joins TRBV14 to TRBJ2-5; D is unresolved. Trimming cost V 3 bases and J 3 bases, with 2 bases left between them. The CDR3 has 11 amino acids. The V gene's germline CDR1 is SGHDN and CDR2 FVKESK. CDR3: CASSHKETQYF. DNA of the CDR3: TGTGCCAGCAGCCATAAAGAGACCCAGTACTTC.

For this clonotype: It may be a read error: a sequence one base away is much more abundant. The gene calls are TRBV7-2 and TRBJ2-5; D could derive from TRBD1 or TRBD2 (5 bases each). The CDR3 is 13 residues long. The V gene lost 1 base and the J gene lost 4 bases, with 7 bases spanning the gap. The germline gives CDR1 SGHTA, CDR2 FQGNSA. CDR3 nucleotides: TGTGCCAGCAGCTTAGGGGACGTAGAGACCCAGTACTTC. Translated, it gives CASSLGDVETQYF.

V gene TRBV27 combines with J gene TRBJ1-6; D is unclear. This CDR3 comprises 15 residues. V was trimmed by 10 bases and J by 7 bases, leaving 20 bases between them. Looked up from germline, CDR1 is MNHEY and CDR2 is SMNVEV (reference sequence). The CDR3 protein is CATASNDLLNSPLHF. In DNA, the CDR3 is TGTGCCACCGCTTCGAACGATCTCTTGAATTCACCCCTCCACTTT.

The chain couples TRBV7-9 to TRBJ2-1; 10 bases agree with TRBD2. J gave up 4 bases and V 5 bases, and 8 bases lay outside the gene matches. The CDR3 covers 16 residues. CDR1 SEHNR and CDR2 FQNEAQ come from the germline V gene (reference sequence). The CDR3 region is CASSKILAGQYNEQFF. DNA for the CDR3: TGTGCCAGCAGCAAGATACTAGCGGGGCAGTACAATGAGCAGTTCTTC.

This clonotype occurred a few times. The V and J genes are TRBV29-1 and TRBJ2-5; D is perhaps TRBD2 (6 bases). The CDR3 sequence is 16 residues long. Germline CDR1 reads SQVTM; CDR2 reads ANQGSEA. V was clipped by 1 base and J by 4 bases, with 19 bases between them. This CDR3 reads CSVEGFRGSRLETQYF. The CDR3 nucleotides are TGCAGCGTTGAAGGTTTTCGGGGGTCCAGGTTAGAGACCCAGTACTTC.

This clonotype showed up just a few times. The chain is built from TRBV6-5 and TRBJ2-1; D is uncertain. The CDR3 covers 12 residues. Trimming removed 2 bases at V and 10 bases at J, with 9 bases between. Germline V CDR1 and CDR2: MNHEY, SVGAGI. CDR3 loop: CASSYNSEEQFF. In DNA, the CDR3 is TGTGCCAGCAGTTACAACTCTGAAGAGCAGTTCTTC.

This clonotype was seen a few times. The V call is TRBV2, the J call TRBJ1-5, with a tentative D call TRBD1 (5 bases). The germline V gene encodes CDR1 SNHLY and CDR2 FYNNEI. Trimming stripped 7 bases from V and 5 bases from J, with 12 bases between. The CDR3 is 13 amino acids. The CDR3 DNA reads TGTGCCAGCACCCGGGGGAATTATCAGCCCCAGCATTTT. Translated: CASTRGNYQPQHF.

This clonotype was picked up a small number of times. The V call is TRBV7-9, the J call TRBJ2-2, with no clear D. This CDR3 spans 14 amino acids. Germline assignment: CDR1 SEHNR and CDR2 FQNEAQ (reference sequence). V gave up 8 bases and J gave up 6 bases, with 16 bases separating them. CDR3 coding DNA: TGTGCCAGCCATACCTCGTCATACGCCGGGGAGCTGTTTTTT. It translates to CASHTSSYAGELFF.

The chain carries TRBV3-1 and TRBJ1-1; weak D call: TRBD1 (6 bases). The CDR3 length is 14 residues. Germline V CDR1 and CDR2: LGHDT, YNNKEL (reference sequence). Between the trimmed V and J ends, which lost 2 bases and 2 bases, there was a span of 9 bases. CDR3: CASSQHGTNTEAFF. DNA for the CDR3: TGTGCCAGCAGCCAACACGGGACAAACACTGAAGCTTTCTTT.

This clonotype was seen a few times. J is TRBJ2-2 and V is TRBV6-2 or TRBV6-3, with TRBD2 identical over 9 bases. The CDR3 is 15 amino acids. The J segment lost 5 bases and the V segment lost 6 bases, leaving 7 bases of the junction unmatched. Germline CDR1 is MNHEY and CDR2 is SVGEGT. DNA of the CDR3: TGTGCCAGCAGCCGACCGAGCGGGAGGACCGGGGAGCTGTTTTTT. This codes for CASSRPSGRTGELFF.

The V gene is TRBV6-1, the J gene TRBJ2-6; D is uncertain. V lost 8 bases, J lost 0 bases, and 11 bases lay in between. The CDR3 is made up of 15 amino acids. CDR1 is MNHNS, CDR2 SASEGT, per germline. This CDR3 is CASCRSSSGANVLTF. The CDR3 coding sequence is TGTGCCAGCTGCCGAAGTAGCTCTGGGGCCAACGTCCTGACTTTC.

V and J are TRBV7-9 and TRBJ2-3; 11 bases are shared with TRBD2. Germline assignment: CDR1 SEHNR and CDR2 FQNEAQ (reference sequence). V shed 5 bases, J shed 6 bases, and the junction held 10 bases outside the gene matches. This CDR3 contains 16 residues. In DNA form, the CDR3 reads TGTGCCAGCAGCCACACACTAGCGGGAGTATCGGATACGCAGTATTTT. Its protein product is CASSHTLAGVSDTQYF.

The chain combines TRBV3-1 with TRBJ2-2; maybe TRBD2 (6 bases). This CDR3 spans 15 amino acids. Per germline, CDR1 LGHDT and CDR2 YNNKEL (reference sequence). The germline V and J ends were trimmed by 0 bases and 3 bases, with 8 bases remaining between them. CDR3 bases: TGTGCCAGCAGCCAAGAAGTAGCGGACACCGGGGAGCTGTTTTTT. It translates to CASSQEVADTGELFF.

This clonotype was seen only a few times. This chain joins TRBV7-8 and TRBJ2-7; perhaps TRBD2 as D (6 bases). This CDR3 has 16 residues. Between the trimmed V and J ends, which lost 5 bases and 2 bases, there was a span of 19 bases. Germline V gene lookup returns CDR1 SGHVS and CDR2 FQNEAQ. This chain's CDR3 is CASSPAVAGLAYEQYF. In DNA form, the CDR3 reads TGTGCCAGCAGCCCTGCCGTCGCGGGACTGGCCTACGAGCAGTACTTC.

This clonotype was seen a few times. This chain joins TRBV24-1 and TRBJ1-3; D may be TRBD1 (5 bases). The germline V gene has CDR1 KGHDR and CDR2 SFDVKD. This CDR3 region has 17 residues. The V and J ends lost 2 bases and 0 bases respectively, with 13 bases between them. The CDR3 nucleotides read TGTGCCACCAGTGATTCAAGGGGTCTGAACTCTGGAAACACCATATATTTT. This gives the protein CATSDSRGLNSGNTIYF.

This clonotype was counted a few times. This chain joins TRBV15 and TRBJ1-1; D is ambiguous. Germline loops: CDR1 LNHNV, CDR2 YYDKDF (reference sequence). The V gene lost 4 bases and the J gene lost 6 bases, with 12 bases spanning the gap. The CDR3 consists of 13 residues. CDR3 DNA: TGTGCCACCAGCACCCCTATGATCTCTGAAGCTTTCTTT. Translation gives CATSTPMISEAFF.

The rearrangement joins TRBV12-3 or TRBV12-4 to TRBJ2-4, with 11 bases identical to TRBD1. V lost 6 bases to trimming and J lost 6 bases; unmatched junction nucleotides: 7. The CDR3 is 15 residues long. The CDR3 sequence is CASSPAGTGGNIQYF. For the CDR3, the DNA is TGTGCCAGCAGCCCAGCCGGGACAGGGGGAAACATTCAGTACTTC.